These 9 T cell receptor beta chains were all obtained from the same sample, sequenced in a study of T-cell reconstitution after alpha-beta-depleted transplantation in children. Preparation of the TCRbeta library was carried out with unique molecular identifiers. TCRdb reprocessed the PCR reads with MiXCR, giving one entry per CDR3 protein. The sample holds about 610,000 distinct CDR3 sequences, about 10% seen once. Source: PBMCs from the stem cell graft donor, taken from the stem cell graft. The source of these receptors is a human donor who donated a stem cell graft to a child with acute myeloid leukemia.

This clonotype was counted between two and nine times. The chain links TRBV28 to TRBJ2-1, with TRBD2 matching 7 bases. V shed 3 bases, J shed 3 bases, and the junction held 8 bases outside the gene matches. Germline CDR1 and CDR2: MDHEN and SYDVKM. This CDR3 comprises 16 residues. The CDR3 DNA is TGTGCCAGCAGTTTTGTCCACAGCGGGAACTACAATGAGCAGTTCTTC. Translation gives CASSFVHSGNYNEQFF. Combining the CDR3 with reference TRBV28 and TRBJ2-1 gives the whole variable domain DVKVTQSSRYLVKRTGEKVFLECVQDMDHENMFWYRQDPGLGLRLIYFSYDVKMKEKGDIPEGYSVSREKKERFSLILESASTNQTSMYLCASSFVHSGNYNEQFFGPGTRLTVL.

In its sample, this clonotype was seen many times. The chain employs TRBV20-1 and TRBJ2-1; 9 bases are a match to TRBD2. Per germline, CDR1 DFQATT and CDR2 SNEGSKA (reference sequence). V shed 2 bases and J 1 base; nucleotides not matched to a gene: 9. The CDR3 length is 17 residues. The CDR3 DNA reads TGCAGTGCTAGACGGGCTAGCGGGGACCCATCCTACAATGAGCAGTTCTTC. Residues: CSARRASGDPSYNEQFF.

This clonotype was seen only a few times. The rearrangement joins TRBV5-1 to TRBJ2-7; a weak D match, TRBD2 (6 bases). The CDR3 runs to 15 residues. Trimming took off 0 bases at V and 3 bases at J, with 13 bases between the two ends. Germline values: CDR1 SGHRS, CDR2 YFSETQ. DNA of the CDR3: TGCGCCAGCAGCTTGGCCGGCGGGGCTTACTACGAGCAGTACTTC. As protein: CASSLAGGAYYEQYF.

This clonotype was seen a few times. The V call is TRBV20-1, the J call TRBJ2-7; 9 positions match TRBD2. CDR1 is DFQATT, CDR2 SNEGSKA, per germline (reference sequence). This CDR3 comprises 15 residues. V was clipped by 0 bases and J by 0 bases; unmatched bases: 3. The CDR3 region is CSARDLAGNSYEQYF. CDR3 coding DNA: TGCAGTGCTAGAGATCTAGCGGGGAACTCCTACGAGCAGTACTTC.

This chain uses TRBV7-2 with TRBJ2-5, with 7 bases identical to TRBD1. Trimming cost V 3 bases and J 8 bases; bases outside gene matches: 15. CDR1 SGHTA and CDR2 FQGNSA come from the germline V gene. There are 16 residues in the CDR3. The CDR3 spells CASSFPQGQGPRTQYF. DNA of the CDR3: TGTGCCAGCAGCTTCCCACAGGGGCAGGGGCCACGCACCCAGTACTTC.

The chain recombines TRBV28 with TRBJ2-1, with D perhaps TRBD2 (6 bases). V was pared by 4 bases and J by 5 bases, with 18 bases between. The CDR3 length is 16 residues. Germline CDR1 and CDR2: MDHEN and SYDVKM. The CDR3 loop reads CASSSVGGIKDNEQFF. The CDR3, as DNA: TGTGCCAGCAGTTCCGTCGGAGGGATAAAGGACAATGAGCAGTTCTTC.

This clonotype came up many times. The chain employs TRBV6-1 and TRBJ2-1, with TRBD2 identical over 9 bases. Germline CDR1 and CDR2: MNHNS and SASEGT. V gave up 6 bases and J gave up 8 bases; unmatched junction bases: 8. The CDR3 covers 14 residues. The CDR3 sequence: CASRVAGDYDEQFF. CDR3 sequence (DNA): TGTGCCAGCAGGGTAGCGGGAGATTATGATGAGCAGTTCTTC.

This clonotype was observed at least ten times. The chain links TRBV7-9 to TRBJ2-6; D is unresolved. CDR1 is SEHNR, CDR2 FQNEAQ, per germline (reference sequence). The CDR3 covers 13 residues. V gave up 5 bases and J gave up 4 bases, with 6 bases separating them. This CDR3 is CASSRGGANVLTF. The CDR3 region has the DNA TGTGCCAGCAGCCGCGGCGGGGCCAACGTCCTGACTTTC.

A few counts support this clonotype. The V gene is TRBV6-1, the J gene TRBJ2-7; 12 bases line up with TRBD2. This CDR3 spans 15 amino acids. After removal of 6 bases from V and 7 bases from J, the junction contained 10 bases not matched to a gene. Germline loops: CDR1 MNHNS, CDR2 SASEGT. The CDR3 region is CASSNPGLAGREQYF. CDR3 coding DNA: TGTGCCAGCAGCAATCCTGGACTAGCGGGAAGGGAGCAGTACTTC.